The clone carrying this TCR beta chain was seen only a few times. Its specificity is unknown. The entry originates in a study of CD8 T cells in ankylosing spondylitis. Study-level findings and limits: In ankylosing spondylitis patients, matched synovial fluid reportedly showed significant enrichment of disease-linked clones. Earlier reports found some motif variants in synovial fluid and blood in reactive arthritis.

Quantitative 5'-RACE was performed with molecular barcodes, and it yielded the TCR beta libraries. MiXCR, applied by TCRdb to the 5' RACE reads, yields one record per CDR3 protein. The sample holds about 300,000 distinct CDR3 sequences; 20% to 25% are singletons and the top ten take 3.5%. This CDR3 comprises 15 residues. Between the trimmed V and J ends, which lost 3 bases and 4 bases, there was a span of 15 bases. The genes are TRBV12-3 or TRBV12-4 and TRBJ2-5, with D hard to call. Material: blood, either unsorted or a sorted T cell fraction (not recorded which). The clonotype originates from a female donor with ankylosing spondylitis or in good health (not recorded which). The CDR3 here is CASSFRAMDGETQYF. In nucleotides, the CDR3 is TGTGCCAGCAGTTTTAGGGCGATGGATGGAGAGACCCAGTACTTC.